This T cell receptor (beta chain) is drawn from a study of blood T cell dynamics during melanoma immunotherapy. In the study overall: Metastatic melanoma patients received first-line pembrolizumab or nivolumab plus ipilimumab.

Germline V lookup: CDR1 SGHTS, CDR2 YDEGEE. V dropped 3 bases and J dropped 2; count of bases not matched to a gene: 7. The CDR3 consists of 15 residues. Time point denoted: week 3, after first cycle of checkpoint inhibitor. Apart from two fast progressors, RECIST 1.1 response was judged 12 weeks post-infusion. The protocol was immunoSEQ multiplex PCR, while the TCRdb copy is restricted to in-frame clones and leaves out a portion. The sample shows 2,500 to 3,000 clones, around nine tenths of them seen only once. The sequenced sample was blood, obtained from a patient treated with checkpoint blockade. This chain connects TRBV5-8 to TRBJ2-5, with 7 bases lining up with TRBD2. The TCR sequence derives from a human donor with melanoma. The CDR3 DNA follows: TGTGCCAGCAGCTCCTGGGGAGGGATACAAGAGACCCAGTACTTC. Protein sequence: CASSSWGGIQETQYF.